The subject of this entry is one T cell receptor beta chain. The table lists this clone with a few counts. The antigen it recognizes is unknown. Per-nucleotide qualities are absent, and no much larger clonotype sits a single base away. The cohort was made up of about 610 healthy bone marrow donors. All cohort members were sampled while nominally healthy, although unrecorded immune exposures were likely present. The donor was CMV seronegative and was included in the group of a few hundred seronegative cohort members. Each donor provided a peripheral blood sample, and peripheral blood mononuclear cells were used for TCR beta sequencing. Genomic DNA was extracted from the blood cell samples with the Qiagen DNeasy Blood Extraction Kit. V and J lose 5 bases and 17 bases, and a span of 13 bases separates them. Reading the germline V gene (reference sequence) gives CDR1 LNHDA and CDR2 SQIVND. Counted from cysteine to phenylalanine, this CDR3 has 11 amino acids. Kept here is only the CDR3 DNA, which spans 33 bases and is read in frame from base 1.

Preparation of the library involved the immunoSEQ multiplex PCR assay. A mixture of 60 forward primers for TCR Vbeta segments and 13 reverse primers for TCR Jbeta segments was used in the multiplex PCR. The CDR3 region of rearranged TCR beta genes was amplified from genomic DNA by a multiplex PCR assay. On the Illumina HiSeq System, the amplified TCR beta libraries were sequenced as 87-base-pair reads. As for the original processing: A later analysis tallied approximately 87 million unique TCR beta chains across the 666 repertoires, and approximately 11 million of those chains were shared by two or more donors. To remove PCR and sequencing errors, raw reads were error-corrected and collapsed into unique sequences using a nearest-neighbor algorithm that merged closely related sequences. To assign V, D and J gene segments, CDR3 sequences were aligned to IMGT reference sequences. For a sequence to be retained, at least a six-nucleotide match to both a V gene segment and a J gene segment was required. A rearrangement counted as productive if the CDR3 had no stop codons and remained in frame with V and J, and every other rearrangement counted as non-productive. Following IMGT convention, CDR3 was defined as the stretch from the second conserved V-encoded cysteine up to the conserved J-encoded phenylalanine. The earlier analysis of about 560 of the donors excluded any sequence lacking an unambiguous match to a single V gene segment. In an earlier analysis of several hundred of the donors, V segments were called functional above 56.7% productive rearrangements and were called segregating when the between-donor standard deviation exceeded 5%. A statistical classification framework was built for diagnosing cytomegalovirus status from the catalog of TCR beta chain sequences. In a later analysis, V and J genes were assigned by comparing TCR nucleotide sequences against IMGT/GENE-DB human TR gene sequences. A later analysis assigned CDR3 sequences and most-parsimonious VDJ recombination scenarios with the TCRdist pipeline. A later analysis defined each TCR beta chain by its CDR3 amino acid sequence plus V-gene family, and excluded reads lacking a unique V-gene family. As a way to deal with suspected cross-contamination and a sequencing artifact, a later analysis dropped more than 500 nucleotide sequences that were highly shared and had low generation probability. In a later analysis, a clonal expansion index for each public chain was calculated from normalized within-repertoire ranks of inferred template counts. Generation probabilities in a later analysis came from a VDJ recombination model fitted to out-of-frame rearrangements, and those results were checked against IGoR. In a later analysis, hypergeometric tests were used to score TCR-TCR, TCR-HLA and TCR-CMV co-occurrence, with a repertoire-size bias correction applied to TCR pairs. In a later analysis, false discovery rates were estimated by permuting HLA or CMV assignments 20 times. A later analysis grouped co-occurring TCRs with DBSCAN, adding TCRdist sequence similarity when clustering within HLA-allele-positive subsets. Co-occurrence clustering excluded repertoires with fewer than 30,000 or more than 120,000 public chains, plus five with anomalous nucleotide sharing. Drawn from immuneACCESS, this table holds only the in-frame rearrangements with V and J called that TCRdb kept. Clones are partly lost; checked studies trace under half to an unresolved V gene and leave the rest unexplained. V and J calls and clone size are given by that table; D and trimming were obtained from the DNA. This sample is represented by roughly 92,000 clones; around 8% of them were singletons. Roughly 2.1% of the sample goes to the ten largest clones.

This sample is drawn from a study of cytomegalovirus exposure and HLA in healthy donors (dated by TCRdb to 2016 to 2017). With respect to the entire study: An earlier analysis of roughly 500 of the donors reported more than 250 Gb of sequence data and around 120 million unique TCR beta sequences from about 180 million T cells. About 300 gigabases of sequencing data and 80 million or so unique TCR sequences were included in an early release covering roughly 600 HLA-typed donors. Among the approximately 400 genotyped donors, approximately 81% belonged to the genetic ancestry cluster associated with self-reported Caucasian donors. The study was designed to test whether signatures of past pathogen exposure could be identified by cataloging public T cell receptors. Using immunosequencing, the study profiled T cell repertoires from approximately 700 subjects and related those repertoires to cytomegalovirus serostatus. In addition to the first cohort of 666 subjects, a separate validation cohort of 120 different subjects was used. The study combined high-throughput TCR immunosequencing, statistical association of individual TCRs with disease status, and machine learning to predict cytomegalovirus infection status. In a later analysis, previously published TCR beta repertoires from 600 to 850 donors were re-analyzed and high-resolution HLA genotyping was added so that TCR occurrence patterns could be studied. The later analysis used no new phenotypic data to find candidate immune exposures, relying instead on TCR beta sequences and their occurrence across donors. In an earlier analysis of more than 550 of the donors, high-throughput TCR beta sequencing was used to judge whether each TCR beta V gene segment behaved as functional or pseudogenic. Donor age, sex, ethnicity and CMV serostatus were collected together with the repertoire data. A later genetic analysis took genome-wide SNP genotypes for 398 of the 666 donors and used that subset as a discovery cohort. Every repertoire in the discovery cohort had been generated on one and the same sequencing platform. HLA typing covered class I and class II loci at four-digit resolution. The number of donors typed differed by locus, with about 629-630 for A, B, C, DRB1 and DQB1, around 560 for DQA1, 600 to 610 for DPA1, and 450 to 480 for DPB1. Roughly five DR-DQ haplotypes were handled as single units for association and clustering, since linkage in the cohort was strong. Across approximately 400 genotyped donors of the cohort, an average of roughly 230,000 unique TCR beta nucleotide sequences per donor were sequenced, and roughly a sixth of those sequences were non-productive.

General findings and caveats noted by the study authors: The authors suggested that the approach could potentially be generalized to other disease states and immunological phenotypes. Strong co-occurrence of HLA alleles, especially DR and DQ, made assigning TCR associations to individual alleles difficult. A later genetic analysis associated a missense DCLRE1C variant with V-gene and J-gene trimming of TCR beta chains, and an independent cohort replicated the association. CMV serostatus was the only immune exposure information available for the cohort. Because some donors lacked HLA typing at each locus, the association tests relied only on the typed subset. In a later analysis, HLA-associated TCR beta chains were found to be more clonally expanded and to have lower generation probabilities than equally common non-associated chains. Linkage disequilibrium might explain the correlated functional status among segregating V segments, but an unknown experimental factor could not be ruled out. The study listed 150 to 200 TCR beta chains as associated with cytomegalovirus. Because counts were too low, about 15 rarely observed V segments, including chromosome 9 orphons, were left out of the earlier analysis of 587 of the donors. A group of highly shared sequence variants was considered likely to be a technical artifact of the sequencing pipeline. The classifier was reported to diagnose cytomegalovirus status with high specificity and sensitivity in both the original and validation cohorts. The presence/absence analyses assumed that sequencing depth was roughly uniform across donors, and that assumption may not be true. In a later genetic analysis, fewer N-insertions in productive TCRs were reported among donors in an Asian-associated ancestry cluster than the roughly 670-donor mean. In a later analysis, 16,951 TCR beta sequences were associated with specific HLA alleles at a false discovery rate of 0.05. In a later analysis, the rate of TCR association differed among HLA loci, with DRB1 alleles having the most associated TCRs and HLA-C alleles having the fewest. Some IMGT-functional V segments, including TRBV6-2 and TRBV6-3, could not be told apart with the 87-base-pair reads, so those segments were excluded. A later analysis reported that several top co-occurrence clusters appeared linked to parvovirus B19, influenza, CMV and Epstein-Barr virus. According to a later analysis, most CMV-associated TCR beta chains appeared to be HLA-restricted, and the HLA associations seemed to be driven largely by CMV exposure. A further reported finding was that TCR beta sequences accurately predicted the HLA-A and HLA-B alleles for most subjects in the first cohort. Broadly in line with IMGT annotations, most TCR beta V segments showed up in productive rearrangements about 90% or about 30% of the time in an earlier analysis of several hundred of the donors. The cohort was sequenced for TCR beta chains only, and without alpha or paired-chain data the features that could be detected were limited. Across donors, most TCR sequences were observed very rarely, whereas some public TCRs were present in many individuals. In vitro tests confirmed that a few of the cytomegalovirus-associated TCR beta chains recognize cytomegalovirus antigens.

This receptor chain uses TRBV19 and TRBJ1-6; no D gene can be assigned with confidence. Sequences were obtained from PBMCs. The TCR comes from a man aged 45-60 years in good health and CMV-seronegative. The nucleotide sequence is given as TGTGCCAGTAGTTACGGTTCTTTGGTCCACTTT. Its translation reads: CASSYGSLVHF.